These 27 T cell receptor beta chains were sequenced from one sample in a study of CD8 T cells in Susac syndrome. With random hexamers, reverse transcription was performed on roughly 0.5 to 1 ug of RNA. TCRdb reanalysed the immunoSEQ multiplex PCR reads using MiXCR and keeps one entry per CDR3 protein. The repertoire holds about 150,000 distinct CDR3 sequences, about 95% seen once, with 0.14% to 0.15% in the top ten. Specimen: CD8+ T cells from PBMCs. These TCRs come from a human donor with multiple sclerosis.

The chain combines TRBV3-1 with TRBJ2-3; 7 bases are a match to TRBD1. The CDR3 is 17 residues long. Germline assignment: CDR1 LGHDT and CDR2 YNNKEL (reference sequence). Trimming at V came to 0 bases and at J to 3 bases, leaving 9 bases not matched to a gene. CDR3 coding DNA: TGTGCCAGCAGCCAAGAGCGAGCAGGGGGTATAACAGATACGCAGTATTTT. Its translation is CASSQERAGGITDTQYF.

V is TRBV12-3 or TRBV12-4 and J is TRBJ1-5; possibly TRBD1 for D (6 bases). The CDR3 length is 12 residues. Trimming removed 7 bases from V and 9 bases from J, with 13 bases in between. The CDR3: CASTEGGSPQHF. In DNA form, the CDR3 reads TGTGCCAGCACCGAGGGGGGATCGCCCCAGCATTTT.

The genes are TRBV7-9 and TRBJ2-1, with D possibly being TRBD2 (5 bases). The CDR3 covers 14 residues. V was clipped by 5 bases and J by 8 bases, with 16 bases between them. Germline CDR1 SEHNR, CDR2 FQNEAQ (reference sequence). CDR3 bases: TGTGCCAGCAGCCCCGACTATGGCGCCGATGAGCAGTTCTTC. Translating it yields CASSPDYGADEQFF. The full variable domain, its missing parts supplied by reference TRBV7-9 and TRBJ2-1, is DTGVSQNPRHKITKRGQNVTFRCDPISEHNRLYWYRQTLGQGPEFLTYFQNEAQLEKSRLLSDRFSAERPKGSFSTLEIQRTEQGDSAMYLCASSPDYGADEQFFGPGTRLTVL.

Here the CDR3 DNA reads TGTGCCAGCAGCTCCACAGGGAGTACTGAAGCTTTCTTT. Translating it yields CASSSTGSTEAFF. J is TRBJ1-1 and V is TRBV7-3, with D maybe TRBD1 (6 bases). Trimming took off 4 bases at V and 5 bases at J, with 11 bases between the two ends. The CDR3 extends over 13 amino acids. Germline V CDR1 and CDR2: SGHTA, FQGTGA.

This chain joins TRBV3-1 and TRBJ2-7; tentative D call: TRBD2 (6 bases). Trimming stripped 0 bases from V and 3 bases from J, with 15 bases between. The CDR3 sequence is 16 residues long. Germline CDR1 reads LGHDT; CDR2 reads YNNKEL (reference sequence). Here the CDR3 DNA reads TGTGCCAGCAGCCAAGAGCCGGGGGAGACCTACTACGAGCAGTACTTC. It specifies CASSQEPGETYYEQYF.

The chain recombines TRBV2 with TRBJ2-6; D is unclear. The V and J ends lost 6 bases and 4 bases respectively, with 7 bases between them. The CDR3 has 13 amino acids. Germline lookup yields CDR1 SNHLY and CDR2 FYNNEI. The CDR3 coding sequence is TGTGCCAGCAGGGAGAGGGGGGCCAACGTCCTGACTTTC. It specifies CASRERGANVLTF.

The chain employs TRBV15 and TRBJ1-1; TRBD1 matches 7 bases. The CDR3 spans 15 residues. V shed 0 bases, J shed 7 bases, and the junction held 8 bases outside the gene matches. CDR1 and CDR2 (germline): LNHNV, YYDKDF (reference sequence). Here the CDR3 reads CATSRDPRGQGEAFF. The CDR3 DNA follows: TGTGCCACCAGCAGAGATCCGAGGGGGCAGGGTGAAGCTTTCTTT.

The chain recombines TRBV23-1 with TRBJ2-6; possibly TRBD1 for D (6 bases). TRBV23-1 is annotated as an ORF whose role is uncertain. Between the trimmed V and J ends, which lost 2 bases and 0 bases, there was a span of 17 bases. The CDR3 has 19 amino acids. The CDR3 loop reads CASSQDSTGDPSGANVLTF. The CDR3 DNA reads as TGCGCCAGCAGTCAAGACTCGACAGGCGACCCCTCTGGGGCCAACGTCCTGACTTTC.

The chain employs TRBV29-1 and TRBJ2-5, with TRBD1 as a possible D gene (5 bases). Trimming pared 1 base from V and 2 bases from J, leaving 14 bases between. CDR1 SQVTM and CDR2 ANQGSEA come from the germline V gene. This CDR3 is 15 amino acids long. The CDR3 spells CSVEVAGRVQETQYF. The CDR3 DNA reads TGCAGCGTTGAAGTGGCAGGGCGCGTTCAAGAGACCCAGTACTTC.

The chain employs TRBV27 and TRBJ1-2; D gene uncertain. V was cut by 4 bases and J by 0 bases, with 15 bases left in between. CDR1 is MNHEY and CDR2 is SMNVEV in the germline V gene (reference sequence). This CDR3 spans 16 amino acids. The CDR3 region is CASSYSLGFSNYGYTF. CDR3 nucleotides: TGTGCCAGCAGTTACAGCTTAGGTTTTTCTAACTATGGCTACACCTTC.

This chain uses TRBV7-2 with TRBJ2-7, with 13 positions matching TRBD2. The CDR3 runs 13 residues. The germline CDR1 and CDR2 sequences are SGHTA and FQGNSA. J was trimmed by 3 bases and V by 9 bases; bases with no gene match: 2. The chain's CDR3 is CASRTSGGYEQYF. DNA for the CDR3: TGTGCCAGTAGGACTAGCGGGGGCTACGAGCAGTACTTC.

This CDR3 is CSARDYQGEYEQYF. CDR3 in DNA: TGCAGTGCTAGGGATTACCAGGGGGAATACGAGCAGTACTTC. The chain combines TRBV20-1 with TRBJ2-7; TRBD1 aligns across 7 bases. The CDR3 sequence is 14 residues long. Germline lookup yields CDR1 DFQATT and CDR2 SNEGSKA (reference sequence). With 3 bases clipped from V and 4 bases from J, the junction kept 9 bases outside the gene matches.

The chain couples TRBV4-1 to TRBJ2-5; the D call may be TRBD1 or TRBD2 (5 bases each). Germline CDR1 reads MGHRA; CDR2 reads YSYEKL. This CDR3 is built from 13 residues. The V end was cut by 8 bases, the J end by 7 bases, with 17 bases between. CDR3: CASGNRDAATQYF. CDR3 in DNA: TGCGCCAGCGGCAACCGGGACGCAGCGACCCAGTACTTC.

V and J are TRBV14 and TRBJ2-7, with unresolved D. The CDR3 is 14 residues long. Germline V gene data show CDR1 as SGHDN and CDR2 as FVKESK. V shed 0 bases and J shed 2 bases, with 8 bases lying between them. The CDR3 here is CASSQEAGPYEQYV. DNA for the CDR3: TGTGCCAGCAGCCAAGAGGCCGGCCCCTACGAGCAGTACGTC.

The rearrangement links TRBV12-3 or TRBV12-4 to TRBJ2-1; 10 positions agree with TRBD2. This CDR3 is 15 amino acids long. The V gene end was trimmed by 1 base and the J gene end by 6 bases; junction bases not matched to a gene: 3. CDR3 sequence (DNA): TGTGCCAGCAGTTTAGAACTAGCGGGGAGCAATGAGCAGTTCTTC. It codes for CASSLELAGSNEQFF.

The chain joins TRBV9 to TRBJ2-7; 8 nucleotides align to TRBD1. The J segment lost 2 bases and the V segment lost 3 bases, leaving 7 bases of the junction unmatched. CDR3 length: 15 amino acids. CDR1 is SGDLS and CDR2 is YYNGEE in the germline V gene. CDR3 protein: CASSAHGTGTYEQYF. In DNA form, the CDR3 reads TGTGCCAGCAGCGCCCATGGGACAGGCACCTACGAGCAGTACTTC.

V usage is TRBV30 and J usage is TRBJ2-1; D is unclear. Trimming removed 3 bases from V and 7 bases from J, with 16 bases in between. CDR1 and CDR2 from the germline V gene are GTSNPN and SVGIG (reference sequence). The CDR3 runs to 14 residues. The CDR3 region is CAWSSSSKKNEQFF. CDR3 nucleotide sequence: TGTGCCTGGAGCAGTAGCTCTAAGAAGAATGAGCAGTTCTTC.

V and J are TRBV2 and TRBJ2-3, with a tentative D call TRBD1 (6 bases). V was cut by 5 bases and J by 2 bases, with 11 bases left in between. Germline V gene data show CDR1 as SNHLY and CDR2 as FYNNEI. CDR3 size: 14 residues. The DNA for the CDR3 is TGTGCCAGCAGTCCCGGACAGAACACAGATACGCAGTATTTT. Translated, it gives CASSPGQNTDTQYF.

The V gene is TRBV27, the J gene TRBJ2-7; 8 bases match TRBD1. The CDR3 contains 15 residues. The germline CDR1 and CDR2 sequences are MNHEY and SMNVEV (reference sequence). V gave up 5 bases and J gave up 2 bases; unmatched junction bases: 8. CDR3 region: CASSLGQGHTYEQYF. CDR3 DNA: TGTGCCAGCAGTCTCGGACAGGGCCACACCTACGAGCAGTACTTC.

This clonotype was found once. V gene TRBV30 combines with J gene TRBJ2-1, with TRBD2 matching 10 bases. V shed 1 base, J shed 6 bases, and the junction held 9 bases outside the gene matches. The CDR3 spans 16 residues. Germline loops: CDR1 GTSNPN, CDR2 SVGIG (reference sequence). CDR3 sequence: CAWSDGAGGRSNEQFF. CDR3 DNA: TGTGCCTGGAGTGATGGAGCGGGGGGGCGCTCCAATGAGCAGTTCTTC.

The chain uses TRBV19 and TRBJ1-1, with a tentative D call TRBD1 (6 bases). This CDR3 region has 15 residues. Deletions cut 8 bases from V and 1 base from J, with 17 bases between. CDR1 and CDR2 from the germline V gene are LNHDA and SQIVND (reference sequence). CDR3 DNA: TGTGCCAGTTGGGGCACCCGGGACACGAACACTGAAGCTTTCTTT. It codes for CASWGTRDTNTEAFF.

This chain joins TRBV6-2 or TRBV6-3 and TRBJ2-2; 10 nucleotides align to TRBD2. Trimming removed 6 bases from V and 4 bases from J; junction bases left unmatched: 8. The CDR3 runs to 16 residues. Germline values: CDR1 MNHEY, CDR2 SVGEGT. CDR3 in amino acids: CASRLTSGSGTGELFF. In DNA, the CDR3 is TGTGCCAGCAGACTGACTAGCGGGTCGGGCACCGGGGAGCTGTTTTTT.

CDR3 in DNA: TGTGCCAGCAGTTTCTTAGGGGAAAGAGGCGGCTACACCTTC. This encodes CASSFLGERGGYTF. V gene TRBV12-3 or TRBV12-4 combines with J gene TRBJ1-2, with TRBD1 as a possible D gene (5 bases). V was shortened by 3 bases and J by 8 bases, with 16 bases between the two germline ends. The length of the CDR3 is 14 residues.

The genes are TRBV20-1 and TRBJ2-7; D call uncertain. Trimming removed 4 bases from V and 2 bases from J, with 9 bases in between. CDR3 size: 12 residues. Germline V gene lookup returns CDR1 DFQATT and CDR2 SNEGSKA (reference sequence). CDR3 loop: CSATDGTYEQYF. The CDR3 nucleotides are TGCAGTGCTACTGACGGTACCTACGAGCAGTACTTC.

The chain combines TRBV27 with TRBJ2-7, with unresolved D. The CDR3 is 13 residues long. Trimming took 3 bases from V and 5 from J, leaving 11 bases between them. Germline loops: CDR1 MNHEY, CDR2 SMNVEV (reference sequence). CDR3 nucleotide sequence: TGTGCCAGCAGTTTCGGGCTAGGCAACGAGCAGTACTTC. It codes for CASSFGLGNEQYF.

CDR3 amino acids: CSVHRDTGELFF. The CDR3 DNA is TGCAGCGTTCACAGGGACACCGGGGAGCTGTTTTTT. The genes are TRBV29-1 and TRBJ2-2; D may be TRBD1 (6 bases). CDR1 is SQVTM and CDR2 is ANQGSEA in the germline V gene. V was cut by 5 bases and J by 3 bases, with 7 bases left in between. The CDR3 totals 12 residues.

The chain combines TRBV5-1 with TRBJ1-2; D gene uncertain. V was pared by 0 bases and J by 0 bases, with 15 bases between. This CDR3 has 17 amino acids. From germline, CDR1 is SGHRS and CDR2 YFSETQ. The CDR3 loop reads CASSLEGLPEANYGYTF. For the CDR3, the DNA is TGCGCCAGCAGCTTGGAAGGATTACCCGAAGCTAACTATGGCTACACCTTC.